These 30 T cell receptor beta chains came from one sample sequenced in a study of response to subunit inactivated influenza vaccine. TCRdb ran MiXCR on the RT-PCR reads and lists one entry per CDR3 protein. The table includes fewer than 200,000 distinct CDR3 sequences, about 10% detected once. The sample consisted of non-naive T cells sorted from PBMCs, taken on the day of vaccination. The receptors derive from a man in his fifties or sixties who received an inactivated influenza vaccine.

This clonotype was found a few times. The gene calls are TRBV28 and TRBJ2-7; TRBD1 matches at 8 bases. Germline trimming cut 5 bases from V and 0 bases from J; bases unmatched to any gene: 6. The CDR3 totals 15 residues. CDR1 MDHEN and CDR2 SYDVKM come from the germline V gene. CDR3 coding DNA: TGTGCCAGCAGTGGGGCGGGGACAGGCTCCTACGAGCAGTACTTC. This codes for CASSGAGTGSYEQYF.

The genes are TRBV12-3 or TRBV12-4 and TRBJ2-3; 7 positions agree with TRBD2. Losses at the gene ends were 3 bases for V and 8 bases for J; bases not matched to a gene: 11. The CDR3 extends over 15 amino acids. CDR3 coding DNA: TGTGCCAGCAGTTTTTTCGGGCCCGGCGGGAGTACGCAGTATTTT. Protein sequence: CASSFFGPGGSTQYF.

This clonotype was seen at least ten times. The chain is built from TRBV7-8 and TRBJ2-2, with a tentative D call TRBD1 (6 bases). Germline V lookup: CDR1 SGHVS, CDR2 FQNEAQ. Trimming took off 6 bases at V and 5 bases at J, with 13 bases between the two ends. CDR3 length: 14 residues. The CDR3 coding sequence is TGTGCCAGCAGTCAAACAGGGTCAACCGGGGAGCTGTTTTTT. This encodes CASSQTGSTGELFF.

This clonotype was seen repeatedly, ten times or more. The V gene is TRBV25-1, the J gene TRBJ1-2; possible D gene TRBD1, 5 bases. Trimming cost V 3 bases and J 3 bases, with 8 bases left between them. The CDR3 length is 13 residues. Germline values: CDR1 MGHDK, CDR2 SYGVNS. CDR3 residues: CASSDRGYYGYTF. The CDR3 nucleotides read TGTGCCAGCAGTGATCGGGGCTACTATGGCTACACCTTC.

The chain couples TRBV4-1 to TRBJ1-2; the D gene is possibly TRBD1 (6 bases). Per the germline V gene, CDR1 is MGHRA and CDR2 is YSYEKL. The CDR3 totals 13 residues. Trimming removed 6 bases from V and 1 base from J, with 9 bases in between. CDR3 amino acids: CASSRTVNYGYTF. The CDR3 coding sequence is TGCGCCAGCAGTCGGACAGTTAACTATGGCTACACCTTC.

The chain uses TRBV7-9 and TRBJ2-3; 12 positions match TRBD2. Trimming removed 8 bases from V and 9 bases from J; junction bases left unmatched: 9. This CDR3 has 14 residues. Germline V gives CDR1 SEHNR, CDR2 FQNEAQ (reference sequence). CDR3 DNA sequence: TGTGCCAGCGCAATCGCCGGACTAGCGGGGACGCAGTATTTT. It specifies CASAIAGLAGTQYF.

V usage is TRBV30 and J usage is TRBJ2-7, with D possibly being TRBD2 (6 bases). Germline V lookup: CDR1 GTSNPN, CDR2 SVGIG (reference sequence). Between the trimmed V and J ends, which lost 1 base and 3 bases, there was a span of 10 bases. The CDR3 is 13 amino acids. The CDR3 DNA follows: TGTGCCTGGAGTGAAGGCGGGGTCTACGAGCAGTACTTC. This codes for CAWSEGGVYEQYF.

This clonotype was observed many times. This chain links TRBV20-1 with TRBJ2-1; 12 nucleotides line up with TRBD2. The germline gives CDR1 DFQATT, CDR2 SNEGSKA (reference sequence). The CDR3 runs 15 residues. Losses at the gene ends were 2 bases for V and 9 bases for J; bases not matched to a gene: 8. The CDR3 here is CSARLTPGLAGEQFF. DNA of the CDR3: TGCAGTGCTAGACTTACTCCGGGACTAGCGGGTGAGCAGTTCTTC.

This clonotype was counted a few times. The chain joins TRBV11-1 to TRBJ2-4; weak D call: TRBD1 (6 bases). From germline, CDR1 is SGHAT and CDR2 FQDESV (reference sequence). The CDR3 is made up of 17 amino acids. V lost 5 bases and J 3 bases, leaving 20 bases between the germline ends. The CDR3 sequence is CASSTTSGRGGKNIQYF. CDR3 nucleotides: TGTGCCAGCAGCACCACGTCGGGCAGGGGTGGCAAAAACATTCAGTACTTC.

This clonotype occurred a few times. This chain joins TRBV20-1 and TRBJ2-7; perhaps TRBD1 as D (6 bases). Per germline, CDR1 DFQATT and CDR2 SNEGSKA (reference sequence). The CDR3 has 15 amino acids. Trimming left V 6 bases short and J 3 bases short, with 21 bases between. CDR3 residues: CSAAATGQFGYEQYF. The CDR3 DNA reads TGCAGTGCAGCCGCGACTGGACAGTTTGGCTACGAGCAGTACTTC.

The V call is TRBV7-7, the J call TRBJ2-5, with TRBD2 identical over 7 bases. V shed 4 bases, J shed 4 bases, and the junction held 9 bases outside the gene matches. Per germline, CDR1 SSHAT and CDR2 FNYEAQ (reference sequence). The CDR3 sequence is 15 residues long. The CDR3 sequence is CASSSGLGARETQYF. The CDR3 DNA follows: TGTGCCAGCAGCTCCGGACTAGGGGCCAGAGAGACCCAGTACTTC.

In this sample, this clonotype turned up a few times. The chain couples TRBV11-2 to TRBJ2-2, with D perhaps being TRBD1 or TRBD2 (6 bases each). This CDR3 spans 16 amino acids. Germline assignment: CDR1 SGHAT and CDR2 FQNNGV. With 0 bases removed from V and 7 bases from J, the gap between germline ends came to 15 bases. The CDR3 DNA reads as TGTGCCAGCAGCTTAGAGGTTTTGGGGGGCGGCGGGGAGCTGTTTTTT. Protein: CASSLEVLGGGGELFF. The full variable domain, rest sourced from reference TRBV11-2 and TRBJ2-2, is EAGVAQSPRYKIIEKRQSVAFWCNPISGHATLYWYQQILGQGPKLLIQFQNNGVVDDSQLPKDRFSAERLKGVDSTLKIQPAKLEDSAVYLCASSLEVLGGGGELFFGEGSRLTVL.

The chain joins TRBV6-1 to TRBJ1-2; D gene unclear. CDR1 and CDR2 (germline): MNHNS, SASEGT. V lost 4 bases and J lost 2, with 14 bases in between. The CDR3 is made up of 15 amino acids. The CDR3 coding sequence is TGTGCCAGCAGTGTTACCCAAGGCTTAAACTATGGCTACACCTTC. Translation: CASSVTQGLNYGYTF.

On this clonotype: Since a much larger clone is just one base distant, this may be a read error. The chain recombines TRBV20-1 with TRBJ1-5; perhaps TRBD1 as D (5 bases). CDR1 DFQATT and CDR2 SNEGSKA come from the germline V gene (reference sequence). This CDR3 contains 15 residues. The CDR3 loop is CIARDRSTAGQPQHF. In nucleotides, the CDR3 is TGCATTGCTAGAGATCGTTCCACAGCAGGGCAGCCCCAGCATTTT.

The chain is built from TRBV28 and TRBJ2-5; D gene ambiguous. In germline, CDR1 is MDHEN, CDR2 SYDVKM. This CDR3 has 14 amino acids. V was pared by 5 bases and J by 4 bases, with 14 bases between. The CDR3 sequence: CASSPLLGRETQYF. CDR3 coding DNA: TGTGCCAGCAGTCCCCTTTTGGGCAGAGAGACCCAGTACTTC.

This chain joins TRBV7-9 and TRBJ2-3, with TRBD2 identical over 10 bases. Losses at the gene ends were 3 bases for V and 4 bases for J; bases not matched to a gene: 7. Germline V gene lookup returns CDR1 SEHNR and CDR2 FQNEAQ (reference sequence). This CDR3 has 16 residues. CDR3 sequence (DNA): TGTGCCAGCAGCTTCTCTAGCGGGAGTAGCTCAGATACGCAGTATTTT. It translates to CASSFSSGSSSDTQYF.

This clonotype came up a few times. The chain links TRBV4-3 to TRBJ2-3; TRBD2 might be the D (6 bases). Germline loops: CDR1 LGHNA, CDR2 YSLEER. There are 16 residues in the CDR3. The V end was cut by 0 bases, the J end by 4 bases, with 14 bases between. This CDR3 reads CASSQEVGGPADTQYF. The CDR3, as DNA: TGCGCCAGCAGCCAAGAGGTTGGAGGGCCGGCAGATACGCAGTATTTT.

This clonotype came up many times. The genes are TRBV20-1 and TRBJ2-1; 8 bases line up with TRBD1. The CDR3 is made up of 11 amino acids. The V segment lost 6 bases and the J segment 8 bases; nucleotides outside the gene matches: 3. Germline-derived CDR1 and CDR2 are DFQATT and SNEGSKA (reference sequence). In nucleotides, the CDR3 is TGCAGTGCGGCGACAGGGGATGAGCAGTTCTTC. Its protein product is CSAATGDEQFF.

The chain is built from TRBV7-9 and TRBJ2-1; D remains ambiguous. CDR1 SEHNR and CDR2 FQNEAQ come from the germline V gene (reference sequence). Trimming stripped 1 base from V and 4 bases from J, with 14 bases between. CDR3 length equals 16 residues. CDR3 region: CASSLEVAGRYNEQFF. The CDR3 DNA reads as TGTGCCAGCAGCTTAGAAGTTGCAGGCAGATACAATGAGCAGTTCTTC.

The CDR3 loop is CASSPGTSGGNEQFF. CDR3 in DNA: TGTGCCAGCAGTCCCGGGACTAGCGGGGGGAATGAGCAGTTCTTC. The genes are TRBV27 and TRBJ2-1; 15 positions match TRBD2. V lost 5 bases and J lost 7; bases outside the gene matches: 3. Germline V CDR1 and CDR2: MNHEY, SMNVEV (reference sequence). The CDR3 contains 15 residues.

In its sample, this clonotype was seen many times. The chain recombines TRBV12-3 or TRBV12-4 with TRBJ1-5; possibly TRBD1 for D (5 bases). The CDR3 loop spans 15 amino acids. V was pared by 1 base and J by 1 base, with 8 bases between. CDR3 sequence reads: CASSLEAGSNQPQHF. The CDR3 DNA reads TGTGCCAGCAGTTTAGAAGCAGGGAGCAATCAGCCCCAGCATTTT.

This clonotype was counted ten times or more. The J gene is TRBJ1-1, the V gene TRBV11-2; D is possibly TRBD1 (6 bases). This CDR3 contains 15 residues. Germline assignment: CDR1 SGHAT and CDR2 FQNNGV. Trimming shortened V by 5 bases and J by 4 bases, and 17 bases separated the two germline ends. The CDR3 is CASSPHRGAGTEAFF. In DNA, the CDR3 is TGTGCCAGCAGCCCACACCGGGGGGCGGGCACTGAAGCTTTCTTT. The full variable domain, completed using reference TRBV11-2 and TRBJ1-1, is EAGVAQSPRYKIIEKRQSVAFWCNPISGHATLYWYQQILGQGPKLLIQFQNNGVVDDSQLPKDRFSAERLKGVDSTLKIQPAKLEDSAVYLCASSPHRGAGTEAFFGQGTRLTVV.

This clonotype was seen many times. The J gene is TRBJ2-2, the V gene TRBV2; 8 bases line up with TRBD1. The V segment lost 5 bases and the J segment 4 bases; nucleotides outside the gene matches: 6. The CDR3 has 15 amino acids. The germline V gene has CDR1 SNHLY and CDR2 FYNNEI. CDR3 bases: TGTGCCAGCAGTTACCAGGGGGCCGTCACCGGGGAGCTGTTTTTT. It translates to CASSYQGAVTGELFF.

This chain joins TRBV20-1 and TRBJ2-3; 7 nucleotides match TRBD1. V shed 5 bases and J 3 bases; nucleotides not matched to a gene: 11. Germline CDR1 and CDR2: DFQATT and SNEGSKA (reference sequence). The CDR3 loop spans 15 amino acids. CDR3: CSAPGKGAGTDTQYF. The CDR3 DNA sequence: TGCAGTGCTCCCGGGAAGGGGGCCGGGACAGATACGCAGTATTTT.

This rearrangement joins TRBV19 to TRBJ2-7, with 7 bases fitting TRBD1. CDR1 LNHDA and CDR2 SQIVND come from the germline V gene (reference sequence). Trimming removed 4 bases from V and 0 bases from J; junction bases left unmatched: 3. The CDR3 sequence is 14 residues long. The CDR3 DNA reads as TGTGCCAGTAGTAAAGGGGGCGACTCCTACGAGCAGTACTTC. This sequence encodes CASSKGGDSYEQYF. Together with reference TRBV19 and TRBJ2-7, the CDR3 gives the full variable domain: DGGITQSPKYLFRKEGQNVTLSCEQNLNHDAMYWYRQDPGQGLRLIYYSQIVNDFQKGDIAEGYSVSREKKESFPLTVTSAQKNPTAFYLCASSKGGDSYEQYFGPGTRLTVT.

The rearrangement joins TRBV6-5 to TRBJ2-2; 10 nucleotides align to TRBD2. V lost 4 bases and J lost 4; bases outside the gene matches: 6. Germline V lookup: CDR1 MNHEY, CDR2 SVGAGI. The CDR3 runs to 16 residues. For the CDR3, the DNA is TGTGCCAGCAGTTCGGGGACTAGCGTAATCACCGGGGAGCTGTTTTTT. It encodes CASSSGTSVITGELFF.

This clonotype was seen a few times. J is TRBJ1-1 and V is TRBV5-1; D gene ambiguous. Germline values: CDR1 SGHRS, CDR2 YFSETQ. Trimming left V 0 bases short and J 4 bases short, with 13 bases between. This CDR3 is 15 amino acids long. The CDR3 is CASSLGGTLGTEAFF. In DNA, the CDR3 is TGCGCCAGCAGCTTGGGGGGTACTTTGGGCACTGAAGCTTTCTTT. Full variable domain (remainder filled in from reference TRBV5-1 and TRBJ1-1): KAGVTQTPRYLIKTRGQQVTLSCSPISGHRSVSWYQQTPGQGLQFLFEYFSETQRNKGNFPGRFSGRQFSNSRSEMNVSTLELGDSALYLCASSLGGTLGTEAFFGQGTRLTVV.

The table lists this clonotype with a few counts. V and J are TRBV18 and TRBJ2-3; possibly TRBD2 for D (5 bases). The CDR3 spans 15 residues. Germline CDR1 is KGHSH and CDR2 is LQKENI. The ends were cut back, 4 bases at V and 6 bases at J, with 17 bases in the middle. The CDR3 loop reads CASSLNSGWTDTQYF. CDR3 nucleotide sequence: TGTGCCAGCTCACTCAATTCGGGTTGGACTGATACGCAGTATTTT.

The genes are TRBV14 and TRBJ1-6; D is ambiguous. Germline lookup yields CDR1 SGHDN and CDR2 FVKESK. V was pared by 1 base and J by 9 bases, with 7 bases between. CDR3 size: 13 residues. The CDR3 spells CASSQGPVSPLHF. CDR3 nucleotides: TGTGCCAGCAGCCAAGGACCGGTTTCACCCCTCCACTTT.

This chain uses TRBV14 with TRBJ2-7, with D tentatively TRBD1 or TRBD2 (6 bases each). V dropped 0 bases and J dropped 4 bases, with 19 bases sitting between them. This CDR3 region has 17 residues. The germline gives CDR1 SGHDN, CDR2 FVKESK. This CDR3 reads CASSQDWGDKMRYEQYF. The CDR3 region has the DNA TGTGCCAGCAGCCAAGATTGGGGGGACAAAATGAGATACGAGCAGTACTTC.